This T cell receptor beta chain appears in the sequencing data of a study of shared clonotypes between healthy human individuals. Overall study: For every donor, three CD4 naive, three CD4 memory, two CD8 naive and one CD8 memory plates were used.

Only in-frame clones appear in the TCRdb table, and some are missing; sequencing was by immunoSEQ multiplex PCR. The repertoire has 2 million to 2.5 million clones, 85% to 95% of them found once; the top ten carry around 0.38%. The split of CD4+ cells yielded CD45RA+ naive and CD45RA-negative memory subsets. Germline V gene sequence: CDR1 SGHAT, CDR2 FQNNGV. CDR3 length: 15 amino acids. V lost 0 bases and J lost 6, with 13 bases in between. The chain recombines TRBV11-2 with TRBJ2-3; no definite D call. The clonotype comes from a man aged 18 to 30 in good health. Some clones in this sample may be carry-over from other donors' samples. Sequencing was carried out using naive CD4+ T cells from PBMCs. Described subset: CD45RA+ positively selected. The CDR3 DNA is TGTGCCAGCAGCTTAGATCTAAATATTCGGGATACGCAGTATTTT. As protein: CASSLDLNIRDTQYF.